The clone carrying this T cell receptor (beta chain) came up a few times. Its antigen is undetermined. What was sequenced were expressed TCRB transcripts, since all of the isolated RNA had been reverse transcribed. Measured with immunoSEQ multiplex PCR; TCRdb has only the in-frame clones, and not every one. Of 550,000 to 850,000 clones in the sample, roughly 13% were seen once. This record belongs to a study of beta chain features in type 1 diabetes. Study information: Patients were similar to healthy donors in age and gender (as well as in cell yields).

Study-level points and caveats: Researchers report that Type 1 diabetes patients had moderately but significantly shorter TCRB CDR3s across all four CD4+ subsets. More deletions and fewer insertions at VDJ junctions were found in patients with type 1 diabetes.

Germline trimming cut 5 bases from V and 12 bases from J; bases unmatched to any gene: 6. Germline-derived CDR1 and CDR2 are SGHVS and FQNEAQ. The CDR3 runs to 12 residues. Each donor gave one heparinised blood draw averaging about 110 mL. Sorted populations were all over 98% pure. The source of this sequence is a man between 18 and 35 years old with type 1 diabetes. The chain recombines TRBV7-8 with TRBJ2-4, with TRBD1 identical over 8 bases. Sequencing used naive CD4+ T cells from blood. CDR3 loop: CASSPDRAGQYF. The CDR3 DNA reads as TGTGCCAGCAGCCCGGACAGGGCGGGTCAGTACTTC.